Listed here is a single T cell receptor beta chain. The CDR3 contains 15 residues. Germline values: CDR1 KGHSH, CDR2 LQKENI. With 5 bases removed from V and 2 bases from J, the gap between germline ends came to 12 bases. As originally analysed: Amplifying reference gene primers gave estimates of nucleated cell counts. The assay was immunoSEQ multiplex PCR, and TCRdb's table has in-frame clones only and misses some. V, J and clone size were drawn from that table, and D and trimming were deduced from the DNA. This table holds approximately 220,000 clones, about 87% found once. The sample belongs to a study of blood T cell repertoires in COVID-19. The wider study: In each case, the material was cDNA or gDNA derived from T cells, B-cell-depleted T cells, or PBMCs.

This sequence was found in a man in his 60s who had recovered from COVID-19. The source material was peripheral blood. The chain joins TRBV18 to TRBJ1-4; D not certain. The DNA of the CDR3 is TGTGCCAGCTCAAAACCAGGCACGACTAATGAAAAACTGTTTTTT. Translating gives CASSKPGTTNEKLFF.